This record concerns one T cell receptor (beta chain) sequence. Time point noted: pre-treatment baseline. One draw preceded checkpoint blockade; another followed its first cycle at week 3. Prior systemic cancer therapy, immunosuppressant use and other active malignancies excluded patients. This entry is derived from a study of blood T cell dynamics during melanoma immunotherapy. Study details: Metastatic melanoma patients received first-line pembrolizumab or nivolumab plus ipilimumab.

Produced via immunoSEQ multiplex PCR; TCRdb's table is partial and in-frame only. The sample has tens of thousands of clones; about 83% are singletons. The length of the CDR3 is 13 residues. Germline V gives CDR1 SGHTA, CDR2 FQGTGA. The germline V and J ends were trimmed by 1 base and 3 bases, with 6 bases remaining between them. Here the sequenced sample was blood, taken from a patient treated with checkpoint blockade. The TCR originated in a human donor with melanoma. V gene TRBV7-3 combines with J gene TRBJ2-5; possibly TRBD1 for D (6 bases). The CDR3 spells CASSLNREETQYF. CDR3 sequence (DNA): TGTGCCAGCAGCTTAAACAGGGAAGAGACCCAGTACTTC.